The 11 T cell receptor beta chains presented below share a single source sample, sequenced in a study of T cell repertoires in cytomegalovirus infection. TCRdb itself ran the reads through MiXCR, one entry per CDR3 protein. Here the sample spans around 630,000 distinct CDR3 sequences, around 24% being singletons. Sequencing used CD8+ T cells from PBMCs. These TCRs come from a human donor in good health (CMV status not recorded). Some clones in this sample may be carry-over from other donors' samples.

V gene TRBV20-1 combines with J gene TRBJ2-1, with 9 bases that match TRBD1. V lost 6 bases to trimming and J lost 9 bases; unmatched junction nucleotides: 12. The CDR3 sequence is 14 residues long. Germline CDR1 is DFQATT and CDR2 is SNEGSKA (reference sequence). The CDR3 loop is CSATTTGGLGEQFF. CDR3 in DNA: TGCAGTGCCACCACAACAGGGGGCCTAGGTGAGCAGTTCTTC.

This clonotype was counted a single time. This may come from a read error, since a much larger clone is one base off. The chain carries TRBV7-6 and TRBJ2-7; no clear D gene. Germline-derived CDR1 and CDR2 are SGHVS and FNYEAQ. This CDR3 is 12 amino acids long. V lost 8 bases to trimming and J lost 4 bases, with 12 bases between them. This CDR3 is CASCGSFYEQYF. For the CDR3, the DNA is TGTGCCAGCTGCGGCAGCTTTTACGAGCAGTACTTC.

This clonotype was seen a handful of times. The rearrangement links TRBV6-5 to TRBJ1-2; D may be TRBD1 (6 bases). Germline CDR1 reads MNHEY; CDR2 reads SVGAGI. CDR3 length equals 15 residues. The V end lost 7 bases, the J end lost 0 bases, and 15 bases lay between the germline ends. The CDR3 here is CASNPGHGTNYGYTF. The DNA of the CDR3 is TGTGCCAGCAACCCGGGACACGGAACTAACTATGGCTACACCTTC.

This clonotype was picked up a small number of times. V gene TRBV7-9 combines with J gene TRBJ1-1, with a possible D match to TRBD1 (6 bases). The CDR3 covers 13 residues. Trimming cost V 7 bases and J 5 bases, with 14 bases left between them. Germline V gene data show CDR1 as SEHNR and CDR2 as FQNEAQ (reference sequence). The CDR3 DNA sequence: TGTGCCAGCACTGGGGGGGCAGAGACTGAAGCTTTCTTT. Its protein product is CASTGGAETEAFF.

In its sample, this clonotype was seen many times. V is TRBV7-2 and J is TRBJ1-1; D is unclear. The CDR3 has 14 amino acids. Germline lookup yields CDR1 SGHTA and CDR2 FQGNSA. V was trimmed by 5 bases and J by 6 bases, leaving 16 bases between them. The CDR3 DNA reads TGTGCCAGCAGCCCTAAGGCCGTACCCGCTGAAGCTTTCTTT. Protein sequence: CASSPKAVPAEAFF.

This clonotype appeared many times. The chain employs TRBV19 and TRBJ1-1, with 8 bases fitting TRBD1. CDR1 is LNHDA, CDR2 SQIVND, per germline (reference sequence). The V segment lost 7 bases and the J segment 3 bases; nucleotides outside the gene matches: 16. This CDR3 region has 17 residues. Written as DNA, the CDR3 is TGTGCCAGTACCATCGACAGGGGTCTTCGGTCGGACACTGAAGCTTTCTTT. Translating it yields CASTIDRGLRSDTEAFF.

This clonotype was seen many times. The chain carries TRBV7-9 and TRBJ2-3, with 11 bases lining up with TRBD2. This CDR3 spans 17 amino acids. Germline assignment: CDR1 SEHNR and CDR2 FQNEAQ (reference sequence). The junction had 9 bases not matched to a gene; V was cut back by 3 bases and J by 4 bases. CDR3 loop: CASSFPLLAGASDTQYF. CDR3 nucleotides: TGTGCCAGCAGCTTTCCACTACTAGCGGGGGCCTCAGATACGCAGTATTTT. Combining the CDR3 with reference TRBV7-9 and TRBJ2-3 gives the whole variable domain DTGVSQNPRHKITKRGQNVTFRCDPISEHNRLYWYRQTLGQGPEFLTYFQNEAQLEKSRLLSDRFSAERPKGSFSTLEIQRTEQGDSAMYLCASSFPLLAGASDTQYFGPGTRLTVL.

The rearrangement joins TRBV3-1 to TRBJ1-1; 9 bases are a match to TRBD1. After removal of 0 bases from V and 7 bases from J, the junction contained 9 bases not matched to a gene. This CDR3 spans 16 amino acids. In germline, CDR1 is LGHDT, CDR2 YNNKEL (reference sequence). The CDR3 spells CASSQDLGTGKGEAFF. CDR3 nucleotide sequence: TGTGCCAGCAGCCAAGATTTAGGGACAGGGAAAGGTGAAGCTTTCTTT.

This clonotype was detected ten times or more. The CDR3, as DNA: TGTGCCAGCAGCTTAGATCTAAGCATCAGCACCGGGGAGCTGTTTTTT. Translation: CASSLDLSISTGELFF. The chain uses TRBV11-2 and TRBJ2-2, with D hard to call. Germline lookup yields CDR1 SGHAT and CDR2 FQNNGV. The ends were cut back, 0 bases at V and 4 bases at J, with 12 bases in the middle. The CDR3 runs to 16 residues.

The genes are TRBV5-1 and TRBJ2-1, with 9 bases matching TRBD1. CDR3 size: 14 residues. J was trimmed by 5 bases and V by 3 bases; bases with no gene match: 3. Germline loops: CDR1 SGHRS, CDR2 YFSETQ. The CDR3 spells CASSWDREDNEQFF. CDR3 sequence (DNA): TGCGCCAGCAGCTGGGACAGGGAGGACAATGAGCAGTTCTTC.

This clonotype was detected only a few times. This chain connects TRBV6-2 or TRBV6-3 to TRBJ1-5, with D possibly TRBD1 on 5 matching bases. The germline V gene encodes CDR1 MNHEY and CDR2 SVGEGT. The CDR3 extends over 17 amino acids. The V gene lost 2 bases and the J gene lost 7 bases, with 21 bases spanning the gap. CDR3 in amino acids: CASSYLGGDERDQPQHF. As DNA, the CDR3 is TGTGCCAGCAGTTACCTAGGAGGGGATGAACGGGACCAGCCCCAGCATTTT.